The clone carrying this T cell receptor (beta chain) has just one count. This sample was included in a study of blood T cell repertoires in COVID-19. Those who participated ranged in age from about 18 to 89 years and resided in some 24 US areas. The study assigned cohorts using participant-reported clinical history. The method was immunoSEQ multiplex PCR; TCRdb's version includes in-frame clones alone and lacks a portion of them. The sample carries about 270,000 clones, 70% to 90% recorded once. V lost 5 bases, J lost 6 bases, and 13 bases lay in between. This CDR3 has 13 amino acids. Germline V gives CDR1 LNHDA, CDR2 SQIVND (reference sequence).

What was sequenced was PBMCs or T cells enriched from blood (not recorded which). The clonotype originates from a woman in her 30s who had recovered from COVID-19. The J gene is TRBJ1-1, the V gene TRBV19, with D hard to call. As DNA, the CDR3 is TGTGCCAGTAGTCAGGCGGGTTTTTCTGAAGCTTTCTTT. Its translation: CASSQAGFSEAFF.